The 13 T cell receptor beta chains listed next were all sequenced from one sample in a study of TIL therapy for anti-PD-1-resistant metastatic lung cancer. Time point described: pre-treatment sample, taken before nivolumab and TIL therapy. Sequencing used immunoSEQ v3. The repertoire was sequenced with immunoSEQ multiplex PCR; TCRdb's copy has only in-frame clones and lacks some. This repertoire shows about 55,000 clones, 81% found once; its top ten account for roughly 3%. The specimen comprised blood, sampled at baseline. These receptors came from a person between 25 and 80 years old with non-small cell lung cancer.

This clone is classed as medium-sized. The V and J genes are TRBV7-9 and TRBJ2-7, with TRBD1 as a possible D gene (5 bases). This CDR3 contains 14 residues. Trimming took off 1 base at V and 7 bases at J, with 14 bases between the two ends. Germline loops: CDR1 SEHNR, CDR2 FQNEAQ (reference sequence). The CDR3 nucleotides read TGTGCCAGCAGCTTAGTGGCCAGGGTCGAGGAGCAGTACTTC. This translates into CASSLVARVEEQYF.

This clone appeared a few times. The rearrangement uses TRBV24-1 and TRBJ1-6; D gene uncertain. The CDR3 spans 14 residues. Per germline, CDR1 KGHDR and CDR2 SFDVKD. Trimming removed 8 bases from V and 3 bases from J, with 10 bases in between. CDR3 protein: CATTLRNYNSPLHF. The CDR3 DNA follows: TGTGCCACCACCCTCCGGAACTATAATTCACCCCTCCACTTT.

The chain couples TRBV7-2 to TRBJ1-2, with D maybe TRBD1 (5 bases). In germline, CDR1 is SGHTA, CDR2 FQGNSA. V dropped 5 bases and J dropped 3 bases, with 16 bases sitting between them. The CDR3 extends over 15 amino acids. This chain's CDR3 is CASSRRPGGDYGYTF. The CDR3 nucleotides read TGTGCCAGCAGCCGCCGACCGGGAGGGGACTATGGCTACACCTTC.

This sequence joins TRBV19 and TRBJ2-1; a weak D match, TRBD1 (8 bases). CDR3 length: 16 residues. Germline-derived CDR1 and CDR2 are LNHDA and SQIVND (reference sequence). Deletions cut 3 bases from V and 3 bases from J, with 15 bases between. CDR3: CASSMGTGLVYNEQFF. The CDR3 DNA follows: TGTGCCAGTAGTATGGGGACAGGACTAGTCTACAATGAGCAGTTCTTC.

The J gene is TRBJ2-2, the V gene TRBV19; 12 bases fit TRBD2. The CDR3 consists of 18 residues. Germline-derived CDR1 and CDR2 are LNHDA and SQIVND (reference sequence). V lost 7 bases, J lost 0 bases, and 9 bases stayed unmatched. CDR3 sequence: CASIFGLAGPTNTGELFF. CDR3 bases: TGTGCCAGTATCTTTGGACTAGCGGGACCGACGAACACCGGGGAGCTGTTTTTT.

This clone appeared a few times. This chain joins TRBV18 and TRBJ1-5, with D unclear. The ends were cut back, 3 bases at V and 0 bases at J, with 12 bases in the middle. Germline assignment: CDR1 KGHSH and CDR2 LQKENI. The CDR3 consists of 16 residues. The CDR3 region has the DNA TGTGCCAGCTCACCCTCAGGTCCATATAGCAATCAGCCCCAGCATTTT. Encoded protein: CASSPSGPYSNQPQHF. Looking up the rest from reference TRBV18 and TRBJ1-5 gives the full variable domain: NAGVMQNPRHLVRRRGQEARLRCSPMKGHSHVYWYRQLPEEGLKFMVYLQKENIIDESGMPKERFSAEFPKEGPSILRIQQVVRGDSAAYFCASSPSGPYSNQPQHFGDGTRLSIL.

CDR3 bases: TGCGCCAGCAGCGAAGACAGGAGAAGGACTAACTATGGCTACACCTTC. It codes for CASSEDRRRTNYGYTF. This rearrangement joins TRBV5-1 to TRBJ1-2, with D perhaps TRBD1 (6 bases). The V end was cut by 4 bases, the J end by 0 bases, with 16 bases between. The CDR3 runs to 16 residues. The germline gives CDR1 SGHRS, CDR2 YFSETQ. The whole variable domain, remainder taken from reference TRBV5-1 and TRBJ1-2, is KAGVTQTPRYLIKTRGQQVTLSCSPISGHRSVSWYQQTPGQGLQFLFEYFSETQRNKGNFPGRFSGRQFSNSRSEMNVSTLELGDSALYLCASSEDRRRTNYGYTFGSGTRLTVV.

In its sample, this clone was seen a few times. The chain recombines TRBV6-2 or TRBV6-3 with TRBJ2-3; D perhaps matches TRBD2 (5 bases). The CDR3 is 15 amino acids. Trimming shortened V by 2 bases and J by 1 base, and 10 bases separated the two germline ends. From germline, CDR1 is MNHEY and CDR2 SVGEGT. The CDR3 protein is CASSYGLRGTDTQYF. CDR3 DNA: TGTGCCAGCAGTTACGGACTGCGGGGCACAGATACGCAGTATTTT.

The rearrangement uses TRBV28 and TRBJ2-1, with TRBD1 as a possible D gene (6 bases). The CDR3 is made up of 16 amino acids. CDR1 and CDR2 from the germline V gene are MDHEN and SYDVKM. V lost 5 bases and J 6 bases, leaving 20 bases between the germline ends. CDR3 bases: TGTGCCAGCAGTCCCTTTTTGGGGGCAGGGGTCAATGAGCAGTTCTTC. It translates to CASSPFLGAGVNEQFF.

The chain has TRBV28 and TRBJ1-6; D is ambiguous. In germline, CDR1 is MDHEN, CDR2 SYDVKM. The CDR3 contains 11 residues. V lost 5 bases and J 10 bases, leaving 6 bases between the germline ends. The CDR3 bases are TGTGCCAGCAGTATGAACTCACCCCTCCACTTT. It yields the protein CASSMNSPLHF.

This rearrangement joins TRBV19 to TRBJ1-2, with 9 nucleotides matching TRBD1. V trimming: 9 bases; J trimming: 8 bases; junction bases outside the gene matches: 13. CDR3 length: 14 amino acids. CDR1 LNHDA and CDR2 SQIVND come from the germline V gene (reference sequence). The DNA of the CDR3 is TGTGCCAGCTTAGGGACAGGGAATTTTGGAGGCTACACCTTC. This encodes CASLGTGNFGGYTF.

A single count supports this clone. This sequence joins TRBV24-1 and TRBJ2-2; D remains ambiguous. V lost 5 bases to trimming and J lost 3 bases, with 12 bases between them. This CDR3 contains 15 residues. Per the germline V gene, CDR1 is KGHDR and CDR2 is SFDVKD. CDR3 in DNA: TGTGCCACCAGTGGGCGGACGGAATACACCGGGGAGCTGTTTTTT. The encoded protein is CATSGRTEYTGELFF.

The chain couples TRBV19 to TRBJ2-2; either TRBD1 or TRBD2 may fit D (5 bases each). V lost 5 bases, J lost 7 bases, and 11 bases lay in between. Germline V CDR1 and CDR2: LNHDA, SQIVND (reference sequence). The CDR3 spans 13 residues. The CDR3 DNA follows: TGTGCCAGTAGTTTGGGGGTGAACGGGGAGCTGTTTTTT. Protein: CASSLGVNGELFF.